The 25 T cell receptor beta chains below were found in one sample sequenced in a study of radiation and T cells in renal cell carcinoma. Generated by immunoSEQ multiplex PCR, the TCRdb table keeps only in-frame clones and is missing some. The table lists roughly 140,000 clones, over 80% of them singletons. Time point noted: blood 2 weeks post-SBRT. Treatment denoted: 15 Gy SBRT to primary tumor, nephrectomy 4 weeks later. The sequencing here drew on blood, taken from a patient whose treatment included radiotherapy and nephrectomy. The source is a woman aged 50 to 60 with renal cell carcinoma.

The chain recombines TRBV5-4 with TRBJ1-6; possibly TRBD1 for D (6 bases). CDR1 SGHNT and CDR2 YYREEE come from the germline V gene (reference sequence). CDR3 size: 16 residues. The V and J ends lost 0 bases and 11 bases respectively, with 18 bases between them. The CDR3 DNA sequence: TGTGCCAGCAGCTTGGCCCGTCAGGGGAGGGATGCACCCCTCCACTTT. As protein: CASSLARQGRDAPLHF.

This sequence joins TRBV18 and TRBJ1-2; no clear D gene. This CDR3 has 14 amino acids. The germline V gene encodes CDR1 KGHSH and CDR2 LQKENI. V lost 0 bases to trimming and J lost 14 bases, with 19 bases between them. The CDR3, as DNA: TGTGCCAGCTCACCACCACAGACAAGGCAGACATATACCTTC. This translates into CASSPPQTRQTYTF.

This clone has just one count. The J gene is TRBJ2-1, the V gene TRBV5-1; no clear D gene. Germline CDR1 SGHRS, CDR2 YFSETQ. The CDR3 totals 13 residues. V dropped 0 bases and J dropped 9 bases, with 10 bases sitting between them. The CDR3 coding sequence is TGCGCCAGCAGCTTGGCGGGTGCAGGTGAGCAGTTCTTC. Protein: CASSLAGAGEQFF.

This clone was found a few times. The CDR3 DNA reads TGTGCCAGCAGCCCGGGAGGGGTCGCTGGGGCCAACGTCCTGACTTTC. This codes for CASSPGGVAGANVLTF. This chain joins TRBV7-2 and TRBJ2-6, with 8 bases that match TRBD2. From germline, CDR1 is SGHTA and CDR2 FQGNSA. Trimming at V came to 5 bases and at J to 2 bases, leaving 5 bases not matched to a gene. CDR3 size: 16 residues.

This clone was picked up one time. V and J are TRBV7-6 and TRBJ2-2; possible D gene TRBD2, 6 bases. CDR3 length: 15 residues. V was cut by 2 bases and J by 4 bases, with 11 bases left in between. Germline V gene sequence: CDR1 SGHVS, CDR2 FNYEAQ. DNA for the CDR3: TGTGCCAGCAGCTTACCTAGCGCGGGCACCGGGGAGCTGTTTTTT. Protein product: CASSLPSAGTGELFF.

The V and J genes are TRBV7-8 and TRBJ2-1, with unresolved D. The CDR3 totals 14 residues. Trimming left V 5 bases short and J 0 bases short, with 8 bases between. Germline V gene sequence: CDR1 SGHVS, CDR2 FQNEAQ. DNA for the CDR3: TGTGCCAGCAGCATGTTGAGCTCCTACAATGAGCAGTTCTTC. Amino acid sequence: CASSMLSSYNEQFF.

CDR3 residues: CASSQGPGWDYGYTF. Here the CDR3 DNA reads TGTGCCAGCAGCCAAGGGCCCGGGTGGGACTATGGCTACACCTTC. The chain is built from TRBV4-2 and TRBJ1-2; D gene ambiguous. Germline V gives CDR1 LGHNA, CDR2 YNFKEQ. Trimming took 1 base from V and 3 from J, leaving 12 bases between them. The CDR3 consists of 15 residues.

The CDR3 spells CASSLGQFATNEKLFF. In DNA, the CDR3 is TGTGCCAGCAGCTTAGGTCAGTTTGCAACTAATGAAAAACTGTTTTTT. The chain joins TRBV7-9 to TRBJ1-4; the D is unclear. The V gene lost 1 base and the J gene lost 0 bases, with 9 bases spanning the gap. The CDR3 loop spans 16 amino acids. Germline loops: CDR1 SEHNR, CDR2 FQNEAQ (reference sequence).

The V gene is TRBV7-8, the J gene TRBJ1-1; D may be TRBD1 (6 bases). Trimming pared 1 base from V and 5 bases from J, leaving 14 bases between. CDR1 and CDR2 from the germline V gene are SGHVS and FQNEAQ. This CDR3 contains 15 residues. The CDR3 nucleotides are TGTGCCAGCAGCTTAGAGGGGGGGGCTGTTACTGAAGCTTTCTTT. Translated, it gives CASSLEGGAVTEAFF.

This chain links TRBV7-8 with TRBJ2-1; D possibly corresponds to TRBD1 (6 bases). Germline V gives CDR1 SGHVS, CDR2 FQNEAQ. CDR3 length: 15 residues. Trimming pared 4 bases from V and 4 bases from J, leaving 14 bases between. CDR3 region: CASSSGTTAYNEQFF. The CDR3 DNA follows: TGTGCCAGCAGCTCCGGGACAACAGCTTACAATGAGCAGTTCTTC.

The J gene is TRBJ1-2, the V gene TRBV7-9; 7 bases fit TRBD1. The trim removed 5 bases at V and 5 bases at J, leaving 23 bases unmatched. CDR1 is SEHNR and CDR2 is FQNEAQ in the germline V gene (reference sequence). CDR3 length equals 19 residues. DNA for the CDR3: TGTGCCAGCAGCGAAGAAGGTAGGGACAGAACCCGTAACGATTATGGCTACACCTTC. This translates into CASSEEGRDRTRNDYGYTF. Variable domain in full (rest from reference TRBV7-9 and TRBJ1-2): DTGVSQNPRHKITKRGQNVTFRCDPISEHNRLYWYRQTLGQGPEFLTYFQNEAQLEKSRLLSDRFSAERPKGSFSTLEIQRTEQGDSAMYLCASSEEGRDRTRNDYGYTFGSGTRLTVV.

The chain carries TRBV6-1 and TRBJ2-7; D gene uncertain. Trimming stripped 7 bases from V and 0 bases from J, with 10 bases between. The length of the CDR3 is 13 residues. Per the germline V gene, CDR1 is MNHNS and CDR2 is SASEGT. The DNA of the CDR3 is TGTGCCAGCACCCACACGAGCTCCTACGAGCAGTACTTC. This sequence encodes CASTHTSSYEQYF.

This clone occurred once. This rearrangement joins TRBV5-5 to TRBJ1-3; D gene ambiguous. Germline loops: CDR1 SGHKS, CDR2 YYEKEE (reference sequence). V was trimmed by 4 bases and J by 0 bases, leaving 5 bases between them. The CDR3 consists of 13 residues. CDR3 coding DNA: TGTGCCAGCAGCCTAAACTCTGGAAACACCATATATTTT. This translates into CASSLNSGNTIYF.

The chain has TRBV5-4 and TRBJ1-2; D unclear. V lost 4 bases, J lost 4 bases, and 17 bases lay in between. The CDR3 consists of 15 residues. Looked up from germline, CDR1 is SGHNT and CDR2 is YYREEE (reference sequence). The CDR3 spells CASSTGSPTLYGYTF. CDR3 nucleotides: TGTGCCAGCAGCACCGGGTCCCCGACCCTCTATGGCTACACCTTC.

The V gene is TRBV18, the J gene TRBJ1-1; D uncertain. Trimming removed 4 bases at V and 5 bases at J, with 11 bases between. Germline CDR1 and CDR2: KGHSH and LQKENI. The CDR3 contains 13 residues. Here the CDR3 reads CASSQRPGTEAFF. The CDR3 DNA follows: TGTGCCAGCTCACAAAGACCAGGAACTGAAGCTTTCTTT. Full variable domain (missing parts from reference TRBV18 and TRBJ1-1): NAGVMQNPRHLVRRRGQEARLRCSPMKGHSHVYWYRQLPEEGLKFMVYLQKENIIDESGMPKERFSAEFPKEGPSILRIQQVVRGDSAAYFCASSQRPGTEAFFGQGTRLTVV.

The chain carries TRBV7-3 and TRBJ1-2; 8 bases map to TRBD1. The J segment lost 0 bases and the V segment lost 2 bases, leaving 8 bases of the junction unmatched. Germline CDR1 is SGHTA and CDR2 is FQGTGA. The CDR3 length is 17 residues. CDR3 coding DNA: TGTGCCAGCAGCTTAGTACCCGGGACAGGATCTAACTATGGCTACACCTTC. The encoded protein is CASSLVPGTGSNYGYTF.

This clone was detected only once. CDR3 protein: CASSRGLAGQETQYF. CDR3 sequence (DNA): TGCGCCAGCAGCCGGGGACTAGCGGGGCAAGAGACCCAGTACTTC. The chain has TRBV4-1 and TRBJ2-5; TRBD2 aligns across 13 bases. V lost 4 bases and J lost 2; bases outside the gene matches: 1. CDR1 and CDR2 from the germline V gene are MGHRA and YSYEKL. CDR3 length: 15 amino acids.

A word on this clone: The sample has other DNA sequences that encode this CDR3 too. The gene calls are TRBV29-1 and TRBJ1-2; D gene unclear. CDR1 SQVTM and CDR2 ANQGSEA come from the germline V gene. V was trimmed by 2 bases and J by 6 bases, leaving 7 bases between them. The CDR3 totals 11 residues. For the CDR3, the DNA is TGCAGCGTTGAAAGCGGGGATGGCTACACCTTC. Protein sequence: CSVESGDGYTF.

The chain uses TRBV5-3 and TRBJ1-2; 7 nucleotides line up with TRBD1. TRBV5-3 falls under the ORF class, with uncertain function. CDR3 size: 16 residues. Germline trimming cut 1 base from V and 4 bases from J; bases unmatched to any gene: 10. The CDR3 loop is CARSLSGTANFYGYTF. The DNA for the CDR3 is TGTGCCAGAAGCTTGTCGGGGACAGCTAACTTCTATGGCTACACCTTC.

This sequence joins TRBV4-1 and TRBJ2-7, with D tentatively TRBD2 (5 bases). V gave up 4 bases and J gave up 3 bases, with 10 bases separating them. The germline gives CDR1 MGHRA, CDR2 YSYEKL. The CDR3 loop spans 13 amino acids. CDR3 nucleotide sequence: TGCGCCAGCAGCCCGCTCGGGGTCTACGAGCAGTACTTC. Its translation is CASSPLGVYEQYF.

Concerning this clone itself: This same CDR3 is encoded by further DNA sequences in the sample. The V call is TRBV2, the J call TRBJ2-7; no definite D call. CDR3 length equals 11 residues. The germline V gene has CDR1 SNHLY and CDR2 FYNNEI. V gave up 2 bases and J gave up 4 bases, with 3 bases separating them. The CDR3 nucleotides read TGTGCCAGCAGTGAATGGTACGAGCAGTACTTC. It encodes CASSEWYEQYF. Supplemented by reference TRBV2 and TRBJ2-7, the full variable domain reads EPEVTQTPSHQVTQMGQEVILRCVPISNHLYFYWYRQILGQKVEFLVSFYNNEISEKSEIFDDQFSVERPDGSNFTLKIRSTKLEDSAMYFCASSEWYEQYFGPGTRLTVT.

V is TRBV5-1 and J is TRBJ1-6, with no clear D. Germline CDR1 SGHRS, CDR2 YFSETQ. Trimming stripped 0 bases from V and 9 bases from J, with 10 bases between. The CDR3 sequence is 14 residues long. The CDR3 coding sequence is TGCGCCAGCAGCTTGGATCGGCGCAGTTCACCCCTCCACTTT. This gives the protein CASSLDRRSSPLHF.

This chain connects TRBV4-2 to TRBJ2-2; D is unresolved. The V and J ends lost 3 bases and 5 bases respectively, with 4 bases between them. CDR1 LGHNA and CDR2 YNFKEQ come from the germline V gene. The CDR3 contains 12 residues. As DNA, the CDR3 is TGTGCCAGCAGCCAGGGTACCGGGGAGCTGTTTTTT. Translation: CASSQGTGELFF.

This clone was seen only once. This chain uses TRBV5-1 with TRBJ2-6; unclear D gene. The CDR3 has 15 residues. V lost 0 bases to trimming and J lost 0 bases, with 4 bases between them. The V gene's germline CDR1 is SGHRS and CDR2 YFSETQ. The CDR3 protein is CASSLEFSGANVLTF. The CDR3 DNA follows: TGCGCCAGCAGCTTGGAATTCTCTGGGGCCAACGTCCTGACTTTC.

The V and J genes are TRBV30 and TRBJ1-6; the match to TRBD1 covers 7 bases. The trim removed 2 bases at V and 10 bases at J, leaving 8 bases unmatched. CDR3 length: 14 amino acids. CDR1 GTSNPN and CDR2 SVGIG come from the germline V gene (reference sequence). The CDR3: CAWSPKTGSSPLHF. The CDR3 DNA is TGTGCCTGGAGTCCGAAGACAGGGTCGTCACCCCTCCACTTT.